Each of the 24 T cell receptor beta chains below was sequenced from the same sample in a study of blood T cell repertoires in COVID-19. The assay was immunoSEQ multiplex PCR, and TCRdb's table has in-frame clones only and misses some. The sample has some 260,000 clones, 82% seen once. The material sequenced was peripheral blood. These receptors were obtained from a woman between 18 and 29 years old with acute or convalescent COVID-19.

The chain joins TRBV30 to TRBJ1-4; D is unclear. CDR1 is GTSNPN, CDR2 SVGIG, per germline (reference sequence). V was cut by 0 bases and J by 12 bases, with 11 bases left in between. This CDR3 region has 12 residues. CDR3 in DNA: TGTGCCTGGAGTGTCTGGGGAGGAGAACTGTTTTTT. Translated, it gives CAWSVWGGELFF.

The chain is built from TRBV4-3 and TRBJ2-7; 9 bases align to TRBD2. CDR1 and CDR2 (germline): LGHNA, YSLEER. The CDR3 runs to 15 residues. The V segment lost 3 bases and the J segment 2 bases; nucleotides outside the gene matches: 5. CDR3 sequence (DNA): TGCGCCAGCAGCCAGACTAGCGGAACCGCCTACGAGCAGTACTTC. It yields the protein CASSQTSGTAYEQYF.

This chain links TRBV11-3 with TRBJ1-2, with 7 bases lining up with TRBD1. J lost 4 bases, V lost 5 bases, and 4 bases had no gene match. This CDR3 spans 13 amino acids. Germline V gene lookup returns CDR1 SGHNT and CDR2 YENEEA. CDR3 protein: CASSQGEGYGYTF. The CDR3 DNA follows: TGTGCCAGCAGCCAGGGGGAAGGCTATGGCTACACCTTC.

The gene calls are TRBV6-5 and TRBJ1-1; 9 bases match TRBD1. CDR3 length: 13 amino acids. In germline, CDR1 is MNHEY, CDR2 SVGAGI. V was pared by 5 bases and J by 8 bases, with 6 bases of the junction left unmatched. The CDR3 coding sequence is TGTGCCAGCAGTACCCAAGGACAGGGGGAAGCTTTCTTT. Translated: CASSTQGQGEAFF.

CDR3 DNA: TGTGCCAGCAGCCTAGCGGGCAACTCCTACAATGAGCAGTTCTTC. Its protein product is CASSLAGNSYNEQFF. V usage is TRBV3-1 (or the pseudogene TRBV3-2) and J usage is TRBJ2-1, with 7 bases lining up with TRBD2. With 4 bases clipped from V and 0 bases from J, the junction kept 3 bases outside the gene matches. Germline CDR1 and CDR2: LGHDT and YNNKEL (reference sequence). CDR3 size: 15 residues.

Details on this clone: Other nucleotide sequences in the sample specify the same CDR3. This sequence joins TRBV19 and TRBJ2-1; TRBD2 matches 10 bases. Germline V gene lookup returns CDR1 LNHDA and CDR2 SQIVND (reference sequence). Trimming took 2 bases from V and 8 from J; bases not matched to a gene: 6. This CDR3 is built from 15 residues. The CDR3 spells CASSIRLAGAHEQFF. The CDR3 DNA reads TGTGCCAGTAGTATACGCCTAGCGGGAGCCCATGAGCAGTTCTTC.

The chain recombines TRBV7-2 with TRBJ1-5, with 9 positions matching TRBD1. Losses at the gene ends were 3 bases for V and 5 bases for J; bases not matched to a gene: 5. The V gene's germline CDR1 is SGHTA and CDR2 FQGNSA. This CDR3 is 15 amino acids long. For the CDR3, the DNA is TGTGCCAGCAGCTTTTACAGGGGGCTACATCAGCCCCAGCATTTT. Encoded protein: CASSFYRGLHQPQHF.

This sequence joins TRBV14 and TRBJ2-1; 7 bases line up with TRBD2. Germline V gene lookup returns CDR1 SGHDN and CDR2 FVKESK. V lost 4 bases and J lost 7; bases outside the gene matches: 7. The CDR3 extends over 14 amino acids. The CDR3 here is CASSRASGGNEQFF. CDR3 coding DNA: TGTGCCAGCAGCCGGGCTAGCGGTGGGAATGAGCAGTTCTTC.

CDR3 in amino acids: CASRVSVGGRGQNTEAFF. CDR3 DNA: TGTGCCAGTAGAGTTAGCGTCGGGGGCAGGGGGCAAAACACTGAAGCTTTCTTT. The rearrangement links TRBV19 to TRBJ1-1; TRBD1 agrees at 8 bases. CDR1 and CDR2 (germline): LNHDA, SQIVND (reference sequence). This CDR3 is 18 amino acids long. J was trimmed by 2 bases and V by 6 bases; bases with no gene match: 17.

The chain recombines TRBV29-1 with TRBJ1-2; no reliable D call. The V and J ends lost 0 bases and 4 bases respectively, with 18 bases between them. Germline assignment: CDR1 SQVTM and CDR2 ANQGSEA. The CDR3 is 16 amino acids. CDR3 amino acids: CSVEDAWAGSGYGYTF. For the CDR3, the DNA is TGCAGCGTTGAAGATGCTTGGGCGGGATCGGGCTATGGCTACACCTTC.

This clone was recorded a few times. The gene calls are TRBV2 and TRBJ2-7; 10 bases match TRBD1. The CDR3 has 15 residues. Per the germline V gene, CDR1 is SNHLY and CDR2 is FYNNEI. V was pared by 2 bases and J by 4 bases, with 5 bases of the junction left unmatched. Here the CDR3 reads CASSESTGGRYEQYF. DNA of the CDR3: TGTGCCAGCAGTGAATCGACAGGGGGCAGGTACGAGCAGTACTTC.

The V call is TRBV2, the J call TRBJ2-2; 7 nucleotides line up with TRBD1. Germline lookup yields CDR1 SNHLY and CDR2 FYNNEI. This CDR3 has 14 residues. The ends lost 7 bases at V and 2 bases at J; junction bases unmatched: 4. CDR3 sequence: CASNGQVNTGELFF. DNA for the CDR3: TGTGCCAGCAACGGACAGGTCAACACCGGGGAGCTGTTTTTT.

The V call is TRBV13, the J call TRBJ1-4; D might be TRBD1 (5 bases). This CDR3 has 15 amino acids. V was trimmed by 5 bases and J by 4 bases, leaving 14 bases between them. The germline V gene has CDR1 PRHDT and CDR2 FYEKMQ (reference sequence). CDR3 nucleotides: TGTGCCAGCAGCGCAAAGACAGTTTTTAATGAAAAACTGTTTTTT. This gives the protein CASSAKTVFNEKLFF.

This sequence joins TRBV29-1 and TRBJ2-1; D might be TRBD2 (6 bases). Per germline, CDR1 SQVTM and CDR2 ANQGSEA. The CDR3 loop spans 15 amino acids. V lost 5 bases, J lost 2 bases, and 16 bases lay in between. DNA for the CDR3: TGCAGCGTTCCCATCGGGAGTCAAGCCTACAATGAGCAGTTCTTC. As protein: CSVPIGSQAYNEQFF.

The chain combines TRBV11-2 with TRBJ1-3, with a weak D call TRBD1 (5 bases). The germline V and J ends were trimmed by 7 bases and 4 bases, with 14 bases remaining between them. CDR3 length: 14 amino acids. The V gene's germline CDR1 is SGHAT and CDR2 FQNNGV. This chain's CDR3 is CASNAGSAGNTIYF. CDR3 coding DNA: TGTGCCAGCAACGCAGGGTCGGCGGGAAACACCATATATTTT.

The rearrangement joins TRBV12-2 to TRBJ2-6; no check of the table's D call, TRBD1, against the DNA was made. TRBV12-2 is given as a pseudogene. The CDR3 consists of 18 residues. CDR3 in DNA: TGTGCAAGTCGCTTAAGACGGGGGACAGGCTCTGGGGCCAACGTCCTGACTTTC. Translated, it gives CASRLRRGTGSGANVLTF.

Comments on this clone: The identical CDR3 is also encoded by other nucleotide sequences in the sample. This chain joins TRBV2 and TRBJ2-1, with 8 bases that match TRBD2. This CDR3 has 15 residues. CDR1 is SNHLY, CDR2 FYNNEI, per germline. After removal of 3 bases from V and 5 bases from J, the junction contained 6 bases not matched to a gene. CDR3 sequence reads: CASSDRLAGNNEQFF. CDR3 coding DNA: TGTGCCAGCAGTGACCGGCTAGCGGGTAACAATGAGCAGTTCTTC.

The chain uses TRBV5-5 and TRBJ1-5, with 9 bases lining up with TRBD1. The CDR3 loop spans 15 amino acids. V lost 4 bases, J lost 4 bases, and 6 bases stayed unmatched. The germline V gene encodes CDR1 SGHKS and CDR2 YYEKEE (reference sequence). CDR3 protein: CASSLTDRGNQPQHF. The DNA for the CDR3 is TGTGCCAGCAGCCTGACGGACAGGGGAAATCAGCCCCAGCATTTT.

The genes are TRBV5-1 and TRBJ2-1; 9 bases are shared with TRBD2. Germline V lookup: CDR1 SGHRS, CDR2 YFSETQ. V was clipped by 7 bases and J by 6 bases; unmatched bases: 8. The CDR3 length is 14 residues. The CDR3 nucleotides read TGCGCCAGCCATGGGACTAGCCCCATCAATGAGCAGTTCTTC. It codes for CASHGTSPINEQFF.

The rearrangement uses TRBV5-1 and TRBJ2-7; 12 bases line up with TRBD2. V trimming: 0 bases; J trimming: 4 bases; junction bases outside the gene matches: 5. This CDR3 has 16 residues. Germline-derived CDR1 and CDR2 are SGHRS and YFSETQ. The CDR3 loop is CASSLGGLAGGYEQYF. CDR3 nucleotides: TGCGCCAGCAGCTTGGGGGGCCTAGCGGGAGGGTACGAGCAGTACTTC.

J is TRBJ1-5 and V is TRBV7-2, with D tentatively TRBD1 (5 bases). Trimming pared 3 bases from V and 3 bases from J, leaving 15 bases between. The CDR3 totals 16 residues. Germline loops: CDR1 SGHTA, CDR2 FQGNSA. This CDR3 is CASSFGSGGFNQPQHF. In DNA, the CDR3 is TGTGCCAGCAGCTTCGGGTCCGGGGGGTTCAATCAGCCCCAGCATTTT.

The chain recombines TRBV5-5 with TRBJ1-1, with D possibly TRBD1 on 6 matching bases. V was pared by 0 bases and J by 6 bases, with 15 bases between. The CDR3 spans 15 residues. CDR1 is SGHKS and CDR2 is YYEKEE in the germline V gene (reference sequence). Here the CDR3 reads CASSLVLLAGAEAFF. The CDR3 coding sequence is TGTGCCAGCAGCTTGGTTCTTTTGGCAGGGGCTGAAGCTTTCTTT.

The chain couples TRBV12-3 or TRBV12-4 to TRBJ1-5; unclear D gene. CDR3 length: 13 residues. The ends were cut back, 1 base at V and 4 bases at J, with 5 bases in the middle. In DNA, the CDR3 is TGTGCCAGCAGTTTAGACATGAATCAGCCCCAGCATTTT. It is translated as CASSLDMNQPQHF.

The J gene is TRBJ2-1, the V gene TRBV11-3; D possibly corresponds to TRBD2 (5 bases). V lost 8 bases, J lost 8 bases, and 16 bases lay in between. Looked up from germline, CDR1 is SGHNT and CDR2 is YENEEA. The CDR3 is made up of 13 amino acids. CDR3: CASRQTGNDEQFF. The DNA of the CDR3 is TGTGCCAGCCGTCAAACGGGGAACGATGAGCAGTTCTTC.